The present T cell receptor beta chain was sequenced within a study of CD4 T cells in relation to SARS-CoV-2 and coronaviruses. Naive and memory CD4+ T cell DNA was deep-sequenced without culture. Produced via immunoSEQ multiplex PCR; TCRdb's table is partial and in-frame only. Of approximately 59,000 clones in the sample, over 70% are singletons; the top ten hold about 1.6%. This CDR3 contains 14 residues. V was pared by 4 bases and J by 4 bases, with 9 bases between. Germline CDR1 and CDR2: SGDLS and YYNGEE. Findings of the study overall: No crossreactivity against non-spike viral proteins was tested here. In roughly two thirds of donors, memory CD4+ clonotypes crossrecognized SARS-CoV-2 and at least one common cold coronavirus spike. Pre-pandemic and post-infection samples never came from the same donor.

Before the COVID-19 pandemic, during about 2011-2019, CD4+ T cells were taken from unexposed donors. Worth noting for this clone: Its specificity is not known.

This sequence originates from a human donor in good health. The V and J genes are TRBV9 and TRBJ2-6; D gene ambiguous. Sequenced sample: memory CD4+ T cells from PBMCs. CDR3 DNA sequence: TGTGCCAGCAGCCCCCAGCCCGGGGCCAACGTCCTGACTTTC. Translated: CASSPQPGANVLTF.